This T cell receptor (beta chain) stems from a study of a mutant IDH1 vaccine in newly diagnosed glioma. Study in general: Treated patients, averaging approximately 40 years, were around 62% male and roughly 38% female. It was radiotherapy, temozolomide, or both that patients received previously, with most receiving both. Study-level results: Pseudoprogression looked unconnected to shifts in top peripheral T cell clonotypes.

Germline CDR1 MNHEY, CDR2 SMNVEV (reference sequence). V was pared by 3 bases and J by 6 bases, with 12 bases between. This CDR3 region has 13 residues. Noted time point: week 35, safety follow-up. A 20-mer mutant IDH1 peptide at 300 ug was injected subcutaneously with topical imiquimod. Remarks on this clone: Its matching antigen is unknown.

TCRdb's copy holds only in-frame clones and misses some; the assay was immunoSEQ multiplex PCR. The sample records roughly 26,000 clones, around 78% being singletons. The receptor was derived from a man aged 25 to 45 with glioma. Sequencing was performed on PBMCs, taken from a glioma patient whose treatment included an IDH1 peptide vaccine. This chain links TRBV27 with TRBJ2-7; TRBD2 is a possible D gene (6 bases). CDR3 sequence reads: CASSLPGRGEQYF. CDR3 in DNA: TGTGCCAGCAGTTTGCCGGGGCGGGGCGAGCAGTACTTC.